This T cell receptor beta chain was observed in a study of CD8+ T cells in alopecia areata. This CDR3 has 13 residues. Per the germline V gene, CDR1 is MNHEY and CDR2 is SMNVEV (reference sequence). V was pared by 2 bases and J by 4 bases, with 1 base of the junction left unmatched. cDNA reverse transcribed from extracted RNA served as the sequencing template. Measured with immunoSEQ multiplex PCR; TCRdb has only the in-frame clones, and not every one. This sample has 140,000 to 150,000 clones, with 45% to 65% found just once. The sample holds one count of this clone. Treatment given: oral pan-JAK inhibitor, 5-10 mg twice daily.

This TCR came from a human donor with alopecia areata. V and J are TRBV27 and TRBJ1-1; 7 bases agree with TRBD1. This material consisted of CD8+ T cells sorted from blood, taken at week 4, from a patient treated with tofacitinib. The CDR3, as DNA: TGTGCCAGCAGTTTAGGGACAGTCACTGAAGCTTTCTTT. Encoded protein: CASSLGTVTEAFF.